This entry features one T cell receptor (beta chain) sequence. The sample originates from a study of blood T cell repertoires in COVID-19. On the study more broadly: COVID-19 samples collected from the United States, Italy and Spain covered acute and convalescent phases.

Assay: immunoSEQ multiplex PCR; the TCRdb copy retains only in-frame clones and omits some. Altogether over 80,000 clones are present, 75% to 85% being singletons, with the ten largest covering 10%. The CDR3 is 13 amino acids. V lost 5 bases, J lost 5 bases, and 3 bases stayed unmatched. Germline values: CDR1 SGHTA, CDR2 FQGNSA. Sequencing was done on a sample of peripheral blood. The V call is TRBV7-2, the J call TRBJ2-3, with 8 positions matching TRBD1. The source is a woman in her seventies with acute or convalescent COVID-19. The DNA for the CDR3 is TGTGCCAGCAGCCGGGACAGGCAAGATACGCAGTATTTT. It is translated as CASSRDRQDTQYF.